A selection of T cell receptor beta chains follows, all from one sample in a study of shared clonotypes between healthy human individuals. Using immunoSEQ multiplex PCR, the repertoire was profiled, and TCRdb retains in-frame clones only, with some absent. Among a few million clones, more than 90% were seen once, and the ten largest hold roughly 0.13%. The specimen sequenced was naive CD4+ T cells sorted from blood. These receptor sequences come from a man between 18 and 35 years old in good health. CDR3s leave out the opening cysteine and the closing phenylalanine or tryptophan. A D gene is named only where the DNA matches it firmly.

j_gene: TRBJ2-2; v_gene: TRBV15; len: 17; d_gene: NA; CDR3aa: ATSRELLRQGSFRGELF
j_gene: TRBJ2-1; v_gene: TRBV7-2; len: 13; d_gene: TRBD1; CDR3aa: ASSQRDRVKNEQF
j_gene: TRBJ2-5; v_gene: TRBV2; len: 12; d_gene: NA; CDR3aa: ASSVFLAQETQY
j_gene: TRBJ2-2; v_gene: TRBV9; len: 12; d_gene: NA; CDR3aa: ASSVGVGAGELF
j_gene: TRBJ2-1; v_gene: TRBV7-2; len: 11; d_gene: TRBD2; CDR3aa: ASSLGERDSQF
j_gene: TRBJ1-2; v_gene: TRBV6-1; len: 11; d_gene: NA; CDR3aa: ASSPTWDNGYT
j_gene: TRBJ1-6; v_gene: TRBV6-6; len: 12; d_gene: NA; CDR3aa: ASSPGTPYSPLH
j_gene: TRBJ1-2; v_gene: TRBV10-2; len: 11; d_gene: NA; CDR3aa: ASREGGGYGYT
j_gene: TRBJ2-1; v_gene: TRBV10-3; len: 12; d_gene: NA; CDR3aa: AIRRLEPYNEQF
j_gene: TRBJ1-1; v_gene: TRBV28; len: 12; d_gene: TRBD1; CDR3aa: ASQGAIGNTEAF
j_gene: TRBJ2-7; v_gene: TRBV2; len: 12; d_gene: TRBD1; CDR3aa: ASSPDRGRNEQY
j_gene: TRBJ1-1; v_gene: TRBV30; len: 13; d_gene: NA; CDR3aa: AWSGSSWTGSEAF
j_gene: TRBJ2-1; v_gene: TRBV9; len: 12; d_gene: NA; CDR3aa: ASNPPGAANEQF
j_gene: TRBJ2-7; v_gene: TRBV30; len: 11; d_gene: TRBD1; CDR3aa: AWARDRSYEQY
j_gene: TRBJ2-2; v_gene: TRBV6-4; len: 11; d_gene: TRBD1; CDR3aa: ASSSTGGGELF
j_gene: TRBJ2-7; v_gene: TRBV12-5; len: 15; d_gene: TRBD2; CDR3aa: ASGLGLVAGVSHEQY
j_gene: TRBJ2-5; v_gene: TRBV7-2; len: 15; d_gene: TRBD1; CDR3aa: ASSPNSGTDVGETQY
j_gene: TRBJ1-6; v_gene: TRBV7-2; len: 13; d_gene: NA; CDR3aa: ASSWTGGGESPLH
j_gene: TRBJ1-1; v_gene: TRBV28; len: 12; d_gene: NA; CDR3aa: ASRPGTANTEAF
j_gene: TRBJ2-7; v_gene: TRBV6-1; len: 13; d_gene: NA; CDR3aa: ASSEASTSSYEQY
j_gene: TRBJ1-5; v_gene: TRBV7-2; len: 13; d_gene: NA; CDR3aa: ASSLVGGSNQPQH
j_gene: TRBJ1-3; v_gene: TRBV5-6; len: 13; d_gene: NA; CDR3aa: ASRPRTAAGNTIY
j_gene: TRBJ1-2; v_gene: TRBV11-2; len: 10; d_gene: NA; CDR3aa: ATKAANYGYT
j_gene: TRBJ2-5; v_gene: TRBV6-1; len: 11; d_gene: NA; CDR3aa: ASQAGVVETQY
j_gene: TRBJ2-1; v_gene: TRBV7-9; len: 13; d_gene: NA; CDR3aa: ASSLMVVVSAGHI
j_gene: TRBJ1-2; v_gene: TRBV6-4; len: 11; d_gene: NA; CDR3aa: ASSQDGNYGYT
j_gene: TRBJ1-4; v_gene: TRBV2; len: 13; d_gene: TRBD1; CDR3aa: ASSARTGGNEKLF
j_gene: TRBJ2-7; v_gene: TRBV4-1; len: 12; d_gene: NA; CDR3aa: ASSHPGQSYEQY
j_gene: TRBJ1-3; v_gene: TRBV28; len: 14; d_gene: NA; CDR3aa: ASIQDSRISGNTIY
j_gene: TRBJ2-1; v_gene: TRBV10-3; len: 11; d_gene: NA; CDR3aa: AISETTYNEQF
j_gene: TRBJ2-3; v_gene: TRBV18; len: 13; d_gene: TRBD1; CDR3aa: ASSRPGQGADTQY
j_gene: TRBJ1-5; v_gene: TRBV28; len: 15; d_gene: NA; CDR3aa: ASSSKGWDISNQPQH
j_gene: TRBJ2-5; v_gene: TRBV5-1; len: 13; d_gene: NA; CDR3aa: ASSWTQGYGETQY
j_gene: TRBJ1-1; v_gene: TRBV10-1; len: 13; d_gene: TRBD1; CDR3aa: ASSGDRGWNTEAF
j_gene: TRBJ2-1; v_gene: TRBV30; len: 11; d_gene: NA; CDR3aa: AWSYSSANEQF
j_gene: TRBJ2-3; v_gene: TRBV7-9; len: 12; d_gene: NA; CDR3aa: ASSRVGDTDTQY
j_gene: TRBJ2-7; v_gene: TRBV7-8; len: 13; d_gene: TRBD2; CDR3aa: ASSGLSGREGEQY
j_gene: TRBJ2-1; v_gene: TRBV12-5; len: 12; d_gene: TRBD1; CDR3aa: ASAVTGTYNEQF
j_gene: TRBJ1-3; v_gene: TRBV5-1; len: 18; d_gene: TRBD1; CDR3aa: ASRETAGTGMFFFGNTIY
j_gene: TRBJ2-5; v_gene: TRBV18; len: 12; d_gene: TRBD1; CDR3aa: ASSRQGLQETQY
j_gene: TRBJ2-1; v_gene: TRBV7-9; len: 13; d_gene: NA; CDR3aa: ASSDSHRGRNEQF
j_gene: TRBJ2-1; v_gene: TRBV7-2; len: 14; d_gene: TRBD2; CDR3aa: ASSLGTRGLYNEQF
j_gene: TRBJ1-3; v_gene: TRBV10-3; len: 17; d_gene: TRBD1; CDR3aa: AISGSRDRKYHSGNTIY